This T cell receptor beta chain comes out of a study of T cell changes during pregnancy in multiple sclerosis. The data were produced by immunoSEQ multiplex PCR, yet TCRdb's version contains in-frame clones alone and is incomplete. The sample shows tens of thousands of clones, roughly nine tenths of them seen only once. J was trimmed by 0 bases and V by 5 bases; bases with no gene match: 6. The CDR3 has 15 residues. CDR1 is SGHTA and CDR2 is FQGTGA in the germline V gene. The receptor was isolated from a female donor with multiple sclerosis, enrolled in a pregnancy study. The material was peripheral blood, obtained before pregnancy. The chain joins TRBV7-3 to TRBJ2-7; 8 bases are a match to TRBD2. For the CDR3, the DNA is TGTGCCAGCAGCCGCGCCAGCGGGGGCTCCTACGAGCAGTACTTC. This codes for CASSRASGGSYEQYF.